This entry lists 5 T cell receptor beta chains sequenced from one sample in a study of beta chain features in type 1 diabetes. These receptors' antigens are unknown. Regarding the study as a whole: Among patients with Type 1 diabetes, TCRB CDR3s were moderately but significantly shorter in every one of the four CD4+ subsets.

Expressed TCRB transcripts were sequenced after all isolated RNA was converted to cDNA. The assay was immunoSEQ multiplex PCR, and TCRdb's table has in-frame clones only and misses some. The table lists roughly 730,000 clones, around an eighth of them singletons, with less than 0.025% in the top ten. Sequencing input: naive CD4+ T cells from blood. These receptor sequences come from a man in his late teens or twenties with type 1 diabetes.

The chain joins TRBV29-1 to TRBJ1-3; possible D gene TRBD1, 6 bases. V was pared by 6 bases and J by 9 bases, with 15 bases between. The CDR3 is 12 amino acids. From germline, CDR1 is SQVTM and CDR2 ANQGSEA. This chain's CDR3 is CSVYRDAGTIYF. CDR3 sequence (DNA): TGCAGCGTATACAGGGATGCTGGCACCATATATTTT.

The chain links TRBV30 to TRBJ1-2; D is unclear. Germline-derived CDR1 and CDR2 are GTSNPN and SVGIG (reference sequence). This CDR3 spans 12 amino acids. Trimming pared 3 bases from V and 3 bases from J, leaving 8 bases between. For the CDR3, the DNA is TGTGCCTGGAGCGTACAGTACTATGGCTACACCTTC. Translated: CAWSVQYYGYTF.

The V gene is TRBV6-5, the J gene TRBJ2-3; D remains unclear. Germline V gives CDR1 MNHEY, CDR2 SVGAGI. Trimming cost V 4 bases and J 1 base, with 15 bases left between them. CDR3 length: 16 amino acids. The CDR3, as DNA: TGTGCCAGCAGTTTACCCCATCCCCTCGGCACAGATACGCAGTATTTT. It encodes CASSLPHPLGTDTQYF.

This clone was picked up a small number of times. The chain couples TRBV6-7 to TRBJ1-5; D perhaps matches TRBD1 (6 bases). TRBV6-7 is assigned to the ORF class and has an uncertain function. Trimming cost V 9 bases and J 7 bases, with 16 bases left between them. This CDR3 contains 13 residues. CDR3: CARRERGLQPQHF. In DNA, the CDR3 is TGTGCCAGGAGGGAACGGGGGCTACAGCCCCAGCATTTT.

The chain uses TRBV19 and TRBJ2-3; D remains unclear. Germline V CDR1 and CDR2: LNHDA, SQIVND (reference sequence). The CDR3 sequence is 13 residues long. The ends were cut back, 8 bases at V and 4 bases at J, with 13 bases in the middle. CDR3 sequence reads: CASQMGLSDTQYF. The CDR3 DNA reads TGTGCCAGTCAGATGGGCTTGTCAGATACGCAGTATTTT.